The clone carrying this TCR beta chain was detected a few times. Its antigen is unknown. PCR was performed a second time for roughly 7 to 12 cycles using a sample-barcoded 5' primer and a J-beta primer mix. Per sample, CDR3-containing paired-end reads numbered at least 2.5 million. MiXCR, applied by TCRdb to the 5' RACE reads, yields one record per CDR3 protein. The sample shows some 760,000 distinct CDR3 sequences, roughly 25% of them seen only once. The data belong to a study of blood T cells in healthy people across ages. Study-level findings and limits: PBMC samples, being unsorted, prevented any conclusive comparison of naive and antigen-experienced cells. When set beside aged donors, long-lived donors presented more naive CD4+ cells and higher diversity.

Each individual donor underwent a draw of 8 to 10 milliliters of peripheral blood. The sample also formed part of further work on T cells of mothers and their children.

The receptor was isolated from a boy younger than 18 in good health. Sample: blood.

Here the CDR3 reads CASSWLVSDEQFF. CDR3 DNA sequence: TGTGCCAGCAGTTGGCTAGTGAGTGATGAGCAGTTCTTC. The rearrangement uses TRBV2 and TRBJ2-1; D is uncertain. V was clipped by 5 bases and J by 8 bases, with 13 bases between them. CDR1 SNHLY and CDR2 FYNNEI come from the germline V gene. This CDR3 has 13 residues.